These 2 T cell receptor beta chains were all obtained from the same sample, sequenced in a study of blood T cells in healthy people across ages. A second about 7 to 12 cycle PCR used barcoded and J-beta primers. One entry per CDR3 protein results from TCRdb running MiXCR on the 5' RACE reads. This table holds about 1.5 million distinct CDR3 sequences, less than 45% found once. What was sequenced was blood. Receptor source: a woman in her late teens or twenties in good health.

This clonotype was observed a few times. The chain couples TRBV7-3 to TRBJ1-4; TRBD1 agrees at 9 bases. The CDR3 loop spans 14 amino acids. CDR1 SGHTA and CDR2 FQGTGA come from the germline V gene. In nucleotides, the CDR3 is TGTGCTTCACACCTCGGACAGGGGCGGGAAAAACTGTTTTTT. This codes for CASHLGQGREKLFF. The variable domain in full, with the rest retrieved from reference TRBV7-3 and TRBJ1-4, is GAGVSQTPSNKVTEKGKYVELRCDPISGHTALYWYRQSLGQGPEFLIYFQGTGAADDSGLPNDRFFAVRPEGSVSTLKIQRTERGDSAVYLCASHLGQGREKLFFGSGTQLSVL.

This rearrangement joins TRBV15 to TRBJ2-1; D unclear. The DNA matches TRBJ2-7 better at its end, which makes the J call doubtful. The germline gives CDR1 LNHNV, CDR2 YYDKDF (reference sequence). CDR3 length equals 17 residues. Written as DNA, the CDR3 is TGTGCCACCAGCAGAGATCCGCCCACGAGCTCCTACAATGAGCAGTACTTC. Encoded protein: CATSRDPPTSSYNEQYF.